The present TCR beta chain was sequenced within a study of cytomegalovirus exposure and HLA in healthy donors. Broader study findings: Differences between HLA loci emerged in a later analysis of TCR association rates, with DRB1 most and HLA-C fewest. Later analysis revealed greater clonal expansion in HLA-associated TCR beta chains than in equally common others. The classifier reportedly diagnosed cytomegalovirus status with high sensitivity and specificity. As a later analysis revealed, most CMV-associated TCR beta chains appeared HLA-restricted.

This clone was observed a handful of times. What it recognizes is unknown. This CDR3 has 14 amino acids. CDR1 is LNHDA, CDR2 SQIVND, per germline (reference sequence). The V and J ends lost 4 bases and 1 base respectively, with 10 bases between them. PCR used 60 Vbeta primers and 13 Jbeta primers. The repertoire was sequenced with immunoSEQ multiplex PCR; TCRdb's copy has only in-frame clones and lacks some. The sample shows around 160,000 clones, over 70% of them seen only once. The sequence was obtained from a woman aged 40 to 50 in good health and CMV-seropositive. The chain is built from TRBV19 and TRBJ1-1; no definite D call. Sequencing was carried out using PBMCs. CDR3 loop: CASSSGRENTEAFF. CDR3 bases: TGTGCCAGTAGTAGCGGACGGGAGAACACTGAAGCTTTCTTT.